The present T cell receptor (beta chain) was sequenced within a study of T cell changes during pregnancy in multiple sclerosis. The data were produced by immunoSEQ multiplex PCR, yet TCRdb's version contains in-frame clones alone and is incomplete. The sample gives about 64,000 clones, roughly 91% of which show up once; more than 2% is in the top ten. Germline-derived CDR1 and CDR2 are MNHEY and SVGAGI. This CDR3 is built from 11 residues. Trimming took 10 bases from V and 4 from J, leaving 10 bases between them. This clonotype was sampled from a female donor in good health, enrolled as a control in a pregnancy study. This chain joins TRBV6-5 and TRBJ1-1; D remains ambiguous. This sample comprised peripheral blood, obtained in the second trimester of pregnancy. CDR3 residues: CATNPGTEAFF. The CDR3 DNA follows: TGTGCCACCAACCCGGGCACTGAAGCTTTCTTT.